The source of this T cell receptor (beta chain) is a study of CXCR3-negative and CXCR3-positive naive CD8 T cells. The study's findings and limits: More hydrophobic TRB CDR3s occurred in CXCR3-positive than in CXCR3-negative naive cells.

The V gene's germline CDR1 is MNHEY and CDR2 SVGEGT. There are 14 residues in the CDR3. Libraries of TRB cDNA were made by 5' RACE and carried UMIs. TCRdb re-analyzed the 5' RACE reads; it lists each CDR3 protein once, without DNA. The ten top clones account for 2.5% to 3%, within a sample of about 26,000 distinct CDR3 sequences. A note on this clonotype: What it binds is unknown.

V is TRBV6-2 or TRBV6-3 and J is TRBJ2-1; without DNA, the TCRdb call of TRBD1 cannot be checked. Sequenced input: naive CXCR3- CD8+ T cells from blood. The subset denotes: CD45RO-CCR7+CD27+CD95- naive CD8+ T cells lacking CXCR3 (TNR3-). This sequence was found in a human donor in good health. Some clones in this sample may be carry-over from other donors' samples. This CDR3 reads CASFRTGPDNEQFF.